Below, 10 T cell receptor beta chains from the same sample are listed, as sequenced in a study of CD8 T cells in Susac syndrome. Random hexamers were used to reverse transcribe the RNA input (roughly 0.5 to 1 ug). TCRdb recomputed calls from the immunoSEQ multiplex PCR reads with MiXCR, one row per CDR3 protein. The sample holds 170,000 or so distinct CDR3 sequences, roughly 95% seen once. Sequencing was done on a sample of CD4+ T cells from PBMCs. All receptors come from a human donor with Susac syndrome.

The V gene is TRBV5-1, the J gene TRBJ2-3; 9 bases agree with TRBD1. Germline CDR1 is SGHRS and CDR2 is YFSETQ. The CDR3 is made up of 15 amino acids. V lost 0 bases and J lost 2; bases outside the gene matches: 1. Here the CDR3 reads CASSLGDRDTDTQYF. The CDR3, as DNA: TGCGCCAGCAGCTTGGGGGACAGGGACACAGATACGCAGTATTTT.

This CDR3 is CASSSGGQNTGELFF. The DNA of the CDR3 is TGTGCCAGCAGCTCGGGGGGACAGAACACCGGGGAGCTGTTTTTT. The V and J genes are TRBV7-3 and TRBJ2-2; D is possibly TRBD2 (7 bases). Trimming removed 4 bases from V and 1 base from J, with 10 bases in between. The CDR3 runs 15 residues. CDR1 SGHTA and CDR2 FQGTGA come from the germline V gene.

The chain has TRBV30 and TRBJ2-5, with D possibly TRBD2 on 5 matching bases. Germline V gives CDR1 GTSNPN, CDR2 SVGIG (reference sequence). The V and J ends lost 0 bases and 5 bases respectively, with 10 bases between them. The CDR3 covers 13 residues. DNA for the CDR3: TGTGCCTGGAGTGTACTAGACATGGAGACCCAGTACTTC. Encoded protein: CAWSVLDMETQYF.

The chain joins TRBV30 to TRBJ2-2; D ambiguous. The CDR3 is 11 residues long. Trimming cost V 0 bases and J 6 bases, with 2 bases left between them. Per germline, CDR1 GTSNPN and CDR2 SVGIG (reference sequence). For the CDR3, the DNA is TGTGCCTGGAGTGTAGCCGGGGAGCTGTTTTTT. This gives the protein CAWSVAGELFF.

This chain's CDR3 is CATSRATGTSNTEAFF. The CDR3 nucleotides are TGTGCCACCAGCAGAGCGACCGGGACCTCGAACACTGAAGCTTTCTTT. The gene calls are TRBV15 and TRBJ1-1, with D possibly TRBD1 on 5 matching bases. The CDR3 loop spans 16 amino acids. Germline V gives CDR1 LNHNV, CDR2 YYDKDF (reference sequence). V lost 1 base, J lost 1 base, and 13 bases lay in between.

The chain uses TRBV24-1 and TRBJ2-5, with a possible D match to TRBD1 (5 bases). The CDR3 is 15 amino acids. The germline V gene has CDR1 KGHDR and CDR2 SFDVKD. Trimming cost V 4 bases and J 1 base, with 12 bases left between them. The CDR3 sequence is CATSDKPGLQETQYF. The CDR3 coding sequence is TGTGCCACCAGTGACAAGCCAGGGCTCCAAGAGACCCAGTACTTC.

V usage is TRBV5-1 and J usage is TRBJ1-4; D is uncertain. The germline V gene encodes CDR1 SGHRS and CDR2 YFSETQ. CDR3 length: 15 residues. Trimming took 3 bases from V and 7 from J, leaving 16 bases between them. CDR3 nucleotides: TGCGCCAGCAGCTATCAACGCTCACTGGGTGAAAAACTGTTTTTT. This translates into CASSYQRSLGEKLFF. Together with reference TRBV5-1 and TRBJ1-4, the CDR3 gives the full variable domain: KAGVTQTPRYLIKTRGQQVTLSCSPISGHRSVSWYQQTPGQGLQFLFEYFSETQRNKGNFPGRFSGRQFSNSRSEMNVSTLELGDSALYLCASSYQRSLGEKLFFGSGTQLSVL.

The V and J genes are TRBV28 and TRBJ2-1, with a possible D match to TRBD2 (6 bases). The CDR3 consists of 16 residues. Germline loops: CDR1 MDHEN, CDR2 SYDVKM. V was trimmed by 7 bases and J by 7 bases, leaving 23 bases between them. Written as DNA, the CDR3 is TGTGCCAGCAAGGTGGAGGGCCCCGGTAGGGGTAATGAGCAGTTCTTC. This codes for CASKVEGPGRGNEQFF.

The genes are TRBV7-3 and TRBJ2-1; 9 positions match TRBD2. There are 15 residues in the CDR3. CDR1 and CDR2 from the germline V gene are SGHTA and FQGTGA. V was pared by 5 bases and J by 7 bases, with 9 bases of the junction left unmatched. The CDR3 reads CASSPLAGVGNEQFF. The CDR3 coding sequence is TGTGCCAGCAGCCCCTTAGCGGGAGTTGGTAATGAGCAGTTCTTC.

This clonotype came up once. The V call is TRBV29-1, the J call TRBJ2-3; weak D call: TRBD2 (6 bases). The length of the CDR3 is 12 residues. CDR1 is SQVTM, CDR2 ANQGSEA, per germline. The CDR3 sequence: CSEGTYTDTQYF. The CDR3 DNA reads TGCAGTGAAGGGACTTACACAGATACGCAGTATTTT.